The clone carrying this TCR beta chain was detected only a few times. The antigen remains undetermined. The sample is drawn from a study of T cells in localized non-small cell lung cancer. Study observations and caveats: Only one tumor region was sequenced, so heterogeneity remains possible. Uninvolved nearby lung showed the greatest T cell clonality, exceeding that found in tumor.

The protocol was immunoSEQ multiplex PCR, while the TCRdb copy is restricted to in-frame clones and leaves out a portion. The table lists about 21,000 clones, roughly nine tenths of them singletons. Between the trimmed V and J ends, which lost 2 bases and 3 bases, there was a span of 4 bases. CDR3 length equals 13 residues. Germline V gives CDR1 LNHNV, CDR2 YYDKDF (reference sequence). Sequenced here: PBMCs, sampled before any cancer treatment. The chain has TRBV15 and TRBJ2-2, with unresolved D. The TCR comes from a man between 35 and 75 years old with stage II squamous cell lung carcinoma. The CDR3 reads CATSRPYTGELFF. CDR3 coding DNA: TGTGCCACCAGCAGACCGTACACCGGGGAGCTGTTTTTT.